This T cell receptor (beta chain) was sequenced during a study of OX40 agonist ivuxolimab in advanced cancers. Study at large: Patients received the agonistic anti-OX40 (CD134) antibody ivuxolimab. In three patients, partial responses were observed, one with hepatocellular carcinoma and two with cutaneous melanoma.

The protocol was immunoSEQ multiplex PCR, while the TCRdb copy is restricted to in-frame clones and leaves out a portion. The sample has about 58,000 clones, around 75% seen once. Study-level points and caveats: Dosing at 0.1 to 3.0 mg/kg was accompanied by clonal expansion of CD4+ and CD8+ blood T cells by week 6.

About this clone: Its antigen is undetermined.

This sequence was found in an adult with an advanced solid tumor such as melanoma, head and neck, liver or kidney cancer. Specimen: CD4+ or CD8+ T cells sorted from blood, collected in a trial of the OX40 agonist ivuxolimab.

The CDR3 here is CASSLGLAGGDGGELFF. The DNA for the CDR3 is TGCGCCAGCAGCCTGGGACTAGCGGGAGGGGACGGCGGGGAGCTGTTTTTT. V is TRBV5-1 and J is TRBJ2-2; TRBD2 matches 16 bases. J gave up 7 bases and V 4 bases, and 7 bases lay outside the gene matches. Germline CDR1 reads SGHRS; CDR2 reads YFSETQ. The CDR3 runs to 17 residues.